This paragraph covers one T cell receptor (beta chain) sequence. Its antigen remains undetermined. This entry comes from a study of monozygotic twins with inflammatory bowel disease (dated by TCRdb to between 2018 and 2021). For the wider study: The complete study included roughly 30 monozygotic twin pairs: 19 IBD-discordant Danish pairs and nine German pairs, of which four were IBD-concordant and five were IBD-discordant. Within discordant pairs, disease-associated traits were sought mainly by comparing IBD patients with their genetically identical healthy co-twins. Each individual had, on average, about 151 000 unique TCRalpha sequences and 181 000 unique TCRbeta sequences available for analysis. What the authors observed across the whole study: No difference in repertoire similarity was observed between concordant and discordant twins, possibly owing to limited statistical power. Distinction between different T cell subtypes could not be achieved in the analysis. Compared with healthy twins, IBD patients had fewer clonotypes in common with other individuals, a difference most pronounced in patients showing signs of disease activity. The results gave no support for a single strong signal or clonotype linked to IBD. Differing immunosuppressive treatments among patients may have added background noise and inter-individual variability to the repertoires. IBD patients had lower TCRbeta repertoire diversity, measured by the inverse Simpson index, than their healthy co-twins.

From each donor, a roughly 2.6 ml peripheral blood sample was collected into PAXgene tubes and stored at -80 degrees C. Without T cell sorting, total RNA was isolated from whole blood using the PAXgene blood miRNA kit on an automated QIAcube. Peripheral blood from monozygotic twin pairs, either concordant or discordant for inflammatory bowel disease, underwent deep TCRalpha and TCRbeta repertoire profiling that used unique molecular barcoding. Smoking habits were recorded for all twin pairs, and individuals were classified as current, former or never smokers. The germline V gene (reference sequence) supplies CDR1 DFQATT and CDR2 SNEGSKA. Its CDR3 holds 11 amino acids, cysteine through phenylalanine. No DNA has been recorded. Library prep was done by 5' RACE. For each TCR library, around 3,500 ng of total RNA was used. For each sample, cDNA synthesis was carried out in eight separate reactions using SMARTScribe reverse transcriptase. During cDNA synthesis, template switching was used to introduce unique molecular identifiers that contained a 6-nucleotide sample barcode. Amplification of TCRalpha and TCRbeta cDNA involved two nested PCRs of 16 and 9 cycles, and each PCR was followed by bead purification. Before amplification, the cDNA was treated with uracil DNA-glycosylase and purified using the QIAquick PCR purification kit. In the second PCR, Illumina TruSeq-compatible adapters and sample-specific barcodes were added. TapeStation and Qubit were used to check library quality and concentration, and 4.5 to 6.5 ng of each library was pooled. Pooled libraries were sequenced on an Illumina HiSeq2500 single-index Rapid Run with 2 x 100 bp reads and custom sequencing primers. Regarding the original processing steps: PCR and sequencing errors were corrected by UMI-based consensus assembly using MiGEC version 1.2.6. MiXCR version 2.1.1 was used for V(D)J alignment, clonotype assembly and CDR3 extraction. To normalise gene usage, clonotype sharing and MAIT/NKT TCR abundance, the analysis used the top 1000, 10 000 and 20 000 clonotypes per sample. Diversity was computed as the inverse Simpson index with the vegan R package after downsampling to 27 000 UMIs. Paired Mann-Whitney U tests were applied to discordant twin pairs, and Benjamini-Hochberg correction was used for multiple testing. After the reads were reprocessed by TCRdb, one entry was made per CDR3 protein sequence, with no DNA. The V and J calls follow TCRdb's processing rather than the paper's. This sample's clone table shows some 190,000 distinct CDR3 sequences. The ten largest clones take up roughly 7.1% of the sample.

Specimen: blood. The chain uses TRBV20-1 and TRBJ1-1. This receptor was taken from a human donor with ulcerative colitis or Crohn's disease, or a healthy co-twin of an affected twin (not recorded which). For the CDR3, the sequence is CSARPREMAFF.